The 8 T cell receptor beta chains in this list originate from one sample, sequenced in a study of Ad26.COV2.S vaccination and SARS-CoV-2 variants (dated by TCRdb to the early 2020s). Read against the paper, the sample's treatment or condition label means: over 15 received Ad26.COV2.S at low or high dose, single or two shots; about 5 received placebo; per-sample allocation not given. For vaccine and placebo recipients, the sequenced repertoires came from samples collected on day 63 after the first injection. Receptor libraries were prepared by the immunoSEQ multiplex PCR assay. TCRdb re-hosts the immuneACCESS table, in-frame sequences only. Its copies lack some clones; in the studies checked, an unresolved V gene accounts for under half of them, and the cause for the rest is not known. The sample has 350,000 to 500,000 clones on record, about 88% of them singletons. About 2.7% of the sample lies in the top ten.

The input for sequencing was peripheral blood, taken in a trial of Ad26.COV2.S vaccine versus placebo. The receptors shown here come from a person aged 18-60 years who received the Ad26.COV2.S COVID-19 vaccine or a placebo.

The V gene is TRBV5-6, the J gene TRBJ1-1, with D perhaps matching TRBD1 (5 bases). Looked up from germline, CDR1 is SGHDT and CDR2 is YYEEEE. The CDR3 covers 11 residues. The V gene lost 3 bases and the J gene lost 11 bases, with 11 bases spanning the gap. Here the CDR3 reads CASSWGGDAFF. The CDR3 DNA follows: TGTGCCAGCAGCTGGGGGGGAGACGCTTTCTTT.

The chain employs TRBV24-1 and TRBJ2-1, with unresolved D. Germline assignment: CDR1 KGHDR and CDR2 SFDVKD. This CDR3 is 17 amino acids long. Trimming shortened V by 1 base and J by 5 bases, and 17 bases separated the two germline ends. CDR3 DNA sequence: TGTGCCACCAGTGATTTTCCGGGTCGTGCCGGAGACAATGAGCAGTTCTTC. Its translation is CATSDFPGRAGDNEQFF.

This clone was counted a single time. The chain recombines TRBV5-1 with TRBJ2-1; D remains unclear. The CDR3 covers 13 residues. The germline gives CDR1 SGHRS, CDR2 YFSETQ. Trimming cost V 4 bases and J 4 bases, with 9 bases left between them. This CDR3 reads CASSPFEYNEQFF. Here the CDR3 DNA reads TGCGCCAGCAGCCCCTTTGAATACAATGAGCAGTTCTTC.

V gene TRBV7-2 combines with J gene TRBJ1-3; D possibly corresponds to TRBD1 (6 bases). V lost 4 bases and J lost 3, with 13 bases in between. CDR3 size: 15 residues. Germline assignment: CDR1 SGHTA and CDR2 FQGNSA. CDR3: CASSSGAGFGNTIYF. CDR3 nucleotides: TGTGCCAGCAGCTCGGGGGCGGGGTTTGGAAACACCATATATTTT.

The CDR3 nucleotides read TGTGCCAGCAGTTTATTATTTTGGCGGGGGGCGAACACCGGGGAGCTGTTTTTT. It is translated as CASSLLFWRGANTGELFF. This chain uses TRBV28 with TRBJ2-2; 8 positions agree with TRBD2. Per germline, CDR1 MDHEN and CDR2 SYDVKM. V lost 1 base, J lost 0 bases, and 7 bases stayed unmatched. The CDR3 consists of 18 residues.

The V gene is TRBV7-3, the J gene TRBJ2-3, with TRBD2 identical over 14 bases. Germline values: CDR1 SGHTA, CDR2 FQGTGA. The junction had 11 bases not matched to a gene; V was cut back by 5 bases and J by 7 bases. The CDR3 contains 17 residues. The CDR3 loop is CASSVLGTSGSGNTQYF. For the CDR3, the DNA is TGTGCCAGCAGCGTCCTCGGGACTAGCGGGAGTGGTAATACGCAGTATTTT.

V and J are TRBV5-1 and TRBJ1-3; TRBD1 aligns across 12 bases. V lost 4 bases, J lost 0 bases, and 14 bases stayed unmatched. CDR3 length equals 20 residues. CDR1 SGHRS and CDR2 YFSETQ come from the germline V gene. CDR3 amino acids: CASSGRTGTGGSNSGNTIYF. In nucleotides, the CDR3 is TGCGCCAGCAGCGGACGAACCGGGACAGGGGGCTCCAACTCTGGAAACACCATATATTTT.

This clone was seen just once. The CDR3 spells CASRGAGRTEQYV. The CDR3 DNA reads as TGTGCCAGCAGGGGGGCAGGGAGAACCGAGCAGTACGTC. The chain uses TRBV5-6 and TRBJ2-7, with a weak D call TRBD1 (6 bases). Germline V gene lookup returns CDR1 SGHDT and CDR2 YYEEEE. Trimming cost V 5 bases and J 6 bases, with 15 bases left between them. This CDR3 spans 13 amino acids.